Listed below are T cell receptor beta chains from one sample, sequenced in a study of human T cells and chemical hapten exposure. TCRdb re-called the RACE reads with MiXCR, one entry per CDR3 protein. Among about 96,000 distinct CDR3 sequences, approximately 9.3% were seen once, and the ten largest hold 2% to 2.5%. Sequenced here: whole blood, sampled in connection with sensitization to the hapten diphenylcyclopropenone (DPC). Receptors were obtained from a woman between 35 and 50 years old with alopecia areata. Some clones in this sample may be carry-over from other donors' samples. Each CDR3 is given with its conserved first and last residue. The D gene is left open where the match is weak. Clone sizes are given selectively: once, few, many, or a class where the clone is expanded.

CDR3aa	CDR3nt	d_gene	j_gene	abundance	v_gene
CASSLQPGLGGYEQYF	TGTGCCAGCAGCTTACAACCGGGACTAGGGGGCTACGAGCAGTACTTC	TRBD2	TRBJ2-7	few	TRBV7-9
CASSSQGDGYTF	TGCGCCAGCAGCTCACAGGGTGATGGCTACACCTTC	.	TRBJ1-2	.	TRBV5-1
CASSLAPGLAGGLTDTQYF	TGTGCCAGCAGCTTAGCTCCGGGACTAGCGGGAGGGCTTACAGATACGCAGTATTTT	TRBD2	TRBJ2-3	few	TRBV7-9
CSASQSGDNEQFF	TGCAGTGCTAGTCAGAGCGGGGACAATGAGCAGTTCTTC	TRBD2	TRBJ2-1	many	TRBV20-1
CASSQLDTQYF	TGTGCCAGCAGCCAACTAGATACGCAGTATTTT	.	TRBJ2-3	few	TRBV3-1
CASSPGTEEGIHYGYTF	TGTGCCAGCAGTCCCGGGACAGAGGAGGGCATACACTATGGCTACACCTTC	TRBD1	TRBJ1-2	few	TRBV27
CASSPQAGPYEQYF	TGTGCCAGCAGCCCCCAAGCGGGACCCTACGAGCAGTACTTC	TRBD2	TRBJ2-7	few	TRBV7-2
CSVLNSKETQYF	TGCAGCGTTCTTAATTCTAAAGAGACCCAGTACTTC	.	TRBJ2-5	.	TRBV29-1
CASSWTGGEETQYF	TGTGCCAGTAGTTGGACAGGGGGCGAAGAGACCCAGTACTTC	TRBD1	TRBJ2-5	.	TRBV19
CSVGTRHLEQFF	TGCAGCGTTGGTACCAGGCACCTCGAGCAGTTCTTC	.	TRBJ2-1	many	TRBV29-1
CASSYSGGPTDTQYF	TGTGCCAGCAGTTATTCTGGGGGACCCACAGATACGCAGTATTTT	.	TRBJ2-3	.	TRBV6-5